The entry that follows covers one T cell receptor (beta chain) sequence. The source of the sample is a study of blood T cell repertoires in COVID-19. Study information: Acute and convalescent COVID-19 specimens originated in the United States, Italy and Spain. Sources were T cells, B-cell-depleted T cells, or PBMCs; the material itself was cDNA or gDNA.

Method: immunoSEQ multiplex PCR; TCRdb's copy keeps in-frame clones and lacks some. The table has over 150,000 clones, about 80% seen once. The germline CDR1 and CDR2 sequences are SGHRS and YFSETQ. V gave up 7 bases and J gave up 1 base; unmatched junction bases: 7. The CDR3 totals 15 residues. The source material was peripheral blood. The source of this sequence is a human donor with acute or convalescent COVID-19. The donor label of this sample is uncertain. This chain joins TRBV5-1 and TRBJ2-2, with 7 nucleotides matching TRBD2. The CDR3 protein is CASEPGTKNTGELFF. Here the CDR3 DNA reads TGCGCCAGCGAACCCGGGACTAAGAACACCGGGGAGCTGTTTTTT.